The 18 T cell receptor beta chains reported below all come from one sample, sequenced in a study of cytomegalovirus exposure and HLA in healthy donors. Both 60 Vbeta primers and 13 Jbeta primers went into the PCR. TCRdb keeps only in-frame clones here, not all; method: immunoSEQ multiplex PCR. The sample consists of tens of thousands of clones, roughly 72% of them appearing once. Sample: PBMCs. The receptors shown here come from a woman aged 45 to 65 in good health and CMV-seropositive.

This sequence joins TRBV7-3 and TRBJ2-1; TRBD1 matches at 7 bases. The CDR3 extends over 13 amino acids. V was pared by 4 bases and J by 9 bases, with 6 bases of the junction left unmatched. Germline lookup yields CDR1 SGHTA and CDR2 FQGTGA. CDR3 DNA sequence: TGTGCCAGCAGCTATGACAGGGAAAGTGAGCAGTTCTTC. It specifies CASSYDRESEQFF.

On this clone: A junction boundary mismatches the germline segment, possibly from a read error. The V call is TRBV7-7, the J call TRBJ2-5, with D tentatively TRBD2 (6 bases). CDR1 and CDR2 (germline): SSHAT, FNYEAQ (reference sequence). CDR3 size: 16 residues. CDR3 amino acids: CASSLDGQGGQETQYF. The CDR3, as DNA: TGTGCTAGCAGCTTAGATGGTCAGGGAGGCCAAGAGACCCAGTACTTC.

The gene calls are TRBV27 and TRBJ2-3; 8 bases match TRBD1. V dropped 4 bases and J dropped 0; count of bases not matched to a gene: 0. The CDR3 contains 14 residues. Germline V CDR1 and CDR2: MNHEY, SMNVEV (reference sequence). CDR3 region: CASSWDRSTDTQYF. The CDR3, as DNA: TGTGCCAGCAGTTGGGACAGGAGCACAGATACGCAGTATTTT.

In its sample, this clone was seen once. The chain combines TRBV11-3 with TRBJ1-1, with 9 positions matching TRBD1. V was clipped by 6 bases and J by 3 bases; unmatched bases: 11. The CDR3 runs to 16 residues. Germline CDR1 is SGHNT and CDR2 is YENEEA. Written as DNA, the CDR3 is TGTGCCAGCAGTAAAGGACAGGGGAGAGGCGACACTGAAGCTTTCTTT. This gives the protein CASSKGQGRGDTEAFF. Combining the CDR3 with reference TRBV11-3 and TRBJ1-1 gives the whole variable domain EAGVVQSPRYKIIEKKQPVAFWCNPISGHNTLYWYLQNLGQGPELLIRYENEEAVDDSQLPKDRFSAERLKGVDSTLKIQPAELGDSAVYLCASSKGQGRGDTEAFFGQGTRLTVV.

The chain recombines TRBV6-6 with TRBJ2-1; 12 bases fit TRBD2. The V gene end was trimmed by 8 bases and the J gene end by 3 bases; junction bases not matched to a gene: 5. The length of the CDR3 is 15 residues. CDR1 and CDR2 (germline): MNHNY, SVGAGI (reference sequence). In DNA, the CDR3 is TGTGCCAGCTCTACTAGCGGGAGGCTCTACAATGAGCAGTTCTTC. Residues: CASSTSGRLYNEQFF.

V is TRBV7-2 and J is TRBJ2-4; 8 bases fit TRBD1. There are 14 residues in the CDR3. Germline V gene lookup returns CDR1 SGHTA and CDR2 FQGNSA. The trim removed 5 bases at V and 8 bases at J, leaving 8 bases unmatched. CDR3 amino acids: CASSGQGFRDIQYF. The DNA for the CDR3 is TGTGCCAGCAGCGGACAGGGATTTCGAGACATTCAGTACTTC.

CDR3 region: CASASGAYNEQFF. The CDR3 DNA follows: TGTGCCAGTGCTAGCGGAGCATACAATGAGCAGTTCTTC. The J gene is TRBJ2-1, the V gene TRBV6-1; 7 nucleotides align to TRBD2. V lost 9 bases, J lost 4 bases, and 6 bases stayed unmatched. The CDR3 length is 13 residues. Germline CDR1 MNHNS, CDR2 SASEGT.

The chain joins TRBV5-1 to TRBJ2-5, with D possibly matching TRBD1 (5 bases). Between the trimmed V and J ends, which lost 0 bases and 4 bases, there was a span of 10 bases. Germline V CDR1 and CDR2: SGHRS, YFSETQ. The CDR3 covers 14 residues. The CDR3 is CASSLEPGAETQYF. The CDR3, as DNA: TGCGCCAGCAGCTTGGAACCTGGGGCAGAGACCCAGTACTTC.

The J gene is TRBJ2-3, the V gene TRBV5-1; 11 nucleotides align to TRBD1. CDR3 length equals 15 residues. The V gene end was trimmed by 0 bases and the J gene end by 4 bases; junction bases not matched to a gene: 1. Germline V gene data show CDR1 as SGHRS and CDR2 as YFSETQ. This chain's CDR3 is CASSLGTGGPDTQYF. The CDR3, as DNA: TGCGCCAGCAGCTTGGGGACAGGGGGCCCAGATACGCAGTATTTT.

In its sample, this clone was seen a few times. CDR3 protein: CASSLPGAEAFF. The CDR3, as DNA: TGTGCCAGCAGCTTGCCAGGGGCAGAGGCTTTCTTT. The chain uses TRBV5-4 and TRBJ1-1; possible D gene TRBD1, 6 bases. Germline CDR1 reads SGHNT; CDR2 reads YYREEE (reference sequence). The length of the CDR3 is 12 residues. V was clipped by 1 base and J by 11 bases, with 12 bases between them.

The genes are TRBV29-1 and TRBJ2-1; the match to TRBD1 covers 8 bases. The germline V gene encodes CDR1 SQVTM and CDR2 ANQGSEA. This CDR3 is built from 15 residues. V was clipped by 7 bases and J by 3 bases; unmatched bases: 11. The CDR3 coding sequence is TGCAGCGCTGGGAAACAGGGGGGTGGCTACAATGAGCAGTTCTTC. As protein: CSAGKQGGGYNEQFF.

The chain links TRBV7-6 to TRBJ2-1; 9 positions match TRBD2. The CDR3 consists of 19 residues. The germline CDR1 and CDR2 sequences are SGHVS and FNYEAQ. J was trimmed by 1 base and V by 0 bases; bases with no gene match: 10. The DNA of the CDR3 is TGTGCCAGCAGCTTAGCGCCCGGGACTAGCTCTCAATCCTACAATGAGCAGTTCTTC. Translated: CASSLAPGTSSQSYNEQFF.

This chain links TRBV15 with TRBJ1-2; 11 nucleotides agree with TRBD1. With V trimmed by 5 bases and J by 3 bases, 5 bases remained unmatched. The CDR3 has 15 residues. Germline V gives CDR1 LNHNV, CDR2 YYDKDF (reference sequence). CDR3 loop: CATSERTGGDYGYTF. The CDR3 DNA reads as TGTGCCACCAGCGAACGGACAGGGGGCGACTATGGCTACACCTTC. Full variable domain (remainder filled in from reference TRBV15 and TRBJ1-2): DAMVIQNPRYQVTQFGKPVTLSCSQTLNHNVMYWYQQKSSQAPKLLFHYYDKDFNNEADTPDNFQSRRPNTSFCFLDIRSPGLGDTAMYLCATSERTGGDYGYTFGSGTRLTVV.

The chain links TRBV19 to TRBJ1-5; TRBD1 is a possible D gene (5 bases). CDR3 length equals 15 residues. V gave up 9 bases and J gave up 5 bases, with 20 bases separating them. CDR1 LNHDA and CDR2 SQIVND come from the germline V gene (reference sequence). CDR3 sequence (DNA): TGTGCCAGCACGGGCCCGGCGGGGACGGATCAGCCCCAGCATTTT. This encodes CASTGPAGTDQPQHF.

The genes are TRBV6-5 and TRBJ2-7, with a tentative D call TRBD1 (5 bases). The length of the CDR3 is 11 residues. Germline CDR1 reads MNHEY; CDR2 reads SVGAGI. V dropped 6 bases and J dropped 5 bases, with 8 bases sitting between them. This chain's CDR3 is CASRDSHEQYF. In DNA, the CDR3 is TGTGCCAGCAGAGACAGTCACGAGCAGTACTTC.

This chain connects TRBV2 to TRBJ1-1, with 9 bases lining up with TRBD1. The J segment lost 1 base and the V segment lost 4 bases, leaving 4 bases of the junction unmatched. The CDR3 length is 15 residues. Germline V CDR1 and CDR2: SNHLY, FYNNEI. This CDR3 is CASSVWGQGNTEAFF. DNA for the CDR3: TGTGCCAGCAGTGTTTGGGGACAGGGGAACACTGAAGCTTTCTTT. The full variable domain, its missing parts supplied by reference TRBV2 and TRBJ1-1, is EPEVTQTPSHQVTQMGQEVILRCVPISNHLYFYWYRQILGQKVEFLVSFYNNEISEKSEIFDDQFSVERPDGSNFTLKIRSTKLEDSAMYFCASSVWGQGNTEAFFGQGTRLTVV.

This clone was recorded once. Other DNA sequences in this sample translate to the same CDR3. J is TRBJ2-3 and V is TRBV29-1, with D possibly TRBD2 on 7 matching bases. The V end was cut by 1 base, the J end by 5 bases, with 10 bases between. Germline values: CDR1 SQVTM, CDR2 ANQGSEA. CDR3 length: 13 amino acids. The CDR3 loop reads CSVEGGGVDTQYF. The CDR3 DNA sequence: TGCAGCGTTGAAGGGGGGGGCGTAGATACGCAGTATTTT.

This clone was found once. This chain uses TRBV5-4 with TRBJ1-1; D might be TRBD1 (6 bases). V gave up 4 bases and J gave up 4 bases, with 14 bases separating them. Per the germline V gene, CDR1 is SGHNT and CDR2 is YYREEE (reference sequence). The CDR3 runs 14 residues. CDR3 sequence: CASSRPGQPTEAFF. CDR3 nucleotides: TGTGCCAGCAGCCGGCCTGGACAGCCCACTGAAGCTTTCTTT.